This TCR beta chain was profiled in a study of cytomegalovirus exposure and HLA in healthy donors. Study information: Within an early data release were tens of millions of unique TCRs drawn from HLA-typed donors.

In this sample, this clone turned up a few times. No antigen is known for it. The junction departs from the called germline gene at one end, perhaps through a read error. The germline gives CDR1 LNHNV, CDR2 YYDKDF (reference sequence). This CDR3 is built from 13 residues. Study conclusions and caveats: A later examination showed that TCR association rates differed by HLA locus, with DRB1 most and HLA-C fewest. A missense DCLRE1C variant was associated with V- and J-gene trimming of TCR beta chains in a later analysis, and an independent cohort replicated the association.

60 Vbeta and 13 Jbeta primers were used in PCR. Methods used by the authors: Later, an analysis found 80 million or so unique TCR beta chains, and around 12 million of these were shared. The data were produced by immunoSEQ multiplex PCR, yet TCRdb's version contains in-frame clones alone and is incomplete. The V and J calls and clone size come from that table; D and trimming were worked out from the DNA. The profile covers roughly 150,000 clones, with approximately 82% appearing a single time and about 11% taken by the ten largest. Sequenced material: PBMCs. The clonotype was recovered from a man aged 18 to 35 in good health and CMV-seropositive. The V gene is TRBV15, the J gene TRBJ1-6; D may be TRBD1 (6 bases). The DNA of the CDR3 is TGTGCCACCAGCAGAGACCAGACGGGACACTCTTACTTT. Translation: CATSRDQTGHSYF. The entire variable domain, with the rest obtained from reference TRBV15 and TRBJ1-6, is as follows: DAMVIQNPRYQVTQFGKPVTLSCSQTLNHNVMYWYQQKSSQAPKLLFHYYDKDFNNEADTPDNFQSRRPNTSFCFLDIRSPGLGDTAMYLCATSRDQTGHSYFGNGTRLTVT.